This record covers a single TCR beta chain. Its matching antigen is unknown. Time point of the sample: baseline pretreatment blood. Treatment reported: 15 Gy SBRT to primary tumor, nephrectomy 4 weeks later. This renal cell carcinoma was of the clear cell type. The sample belongs to a study of radiation and T cells in renal cell carcinoma. The overall study: Nephrectomy followed 15 Gy stereotactic body radiation by 4 weeks.

The method was immunoSEQ multiplex PCR; TCRdb's version includes in-frame clones alone and lacks a portion of them. The table includes 120,000 to 150,000 clones, roughly nine tenths detected once. General observations from the study: Without pretreatment biopsies, baseline tumor clonotype presence was undetermined. From baseline, blood top tumor clonotypes peaked at 2 weeks post-radiation.

This CDR3 contains 14 residues. V shed 4 bases, J shed 6 bases, and the junction held 5 bases outside the gene matches. Germline-derived CDR1 and CDR2 are LGHNA and YNFKEQ. The source material was blood, sampled from a patient whose treatment included radiotherapy and nephrectomy. This clonotype was sampled from a woman between 65 and 79 years old with renal cell carcinoma. The rearrangement uses TRBV4-2 and TRBJ2-2, with 7 bases fitting TRBD2. CDR3 sequence reads: CASSRISGAGELFF. The CDR3 DNA reads TGTGCCAGCAGCCGAATAAGCGGGGCCGGGGAGCTGTTTTTT.